This T cell receptor beta chain is drawn from a study of CD8+ T cells in alopecia areata. On the study more broadly: Each day, treated patients took oral tofacitinib twice, at 5 to 10 mg per dose.

Indicated treatment: oral pan-JAK inhibitor, 5-10 mg twice daily. Turning to this clone: Its antigen is not identified.

Study outcomes and limitations: Tofacitinib significantly lowered scalp clonality and expanded CD8+ clones among the top 100. Scalp and blood samples kept many expanded lesional clones throughout tofacitinib.

The CDR3 runs to 15 residues. Per germline, CDR1 GTSNPN and CDR2 SVGIG (reference sequence). The V end was cut by 0 bases, the J end by 1 base, with 12 bases between. Extraction of RNA preceded its reverse transcription into cDNA, which served as the sequencing template. Assay: immunoSEQ multiplex PCR; the TCRdb copy retains only in-frame clones and omits some. Here the sample spans roughly 110,000 clones, 84% being singletons. The starting material was CD8+ T cells sorted from blood, obtained at week 24, from a patient treated with tofacitinib. This sequence joins TRBV30 and TRBJ1-2, with a weak D call TRBD1 (5 bases). The source is a human donor with alopecia areata. The CDR3 protein is CAWSVPEGNNYGYTF. In DNA, the CDR3 is TGTGCCTGGAGTGTACCGGAGGGGAATAACTATGGCTACACCTTC.